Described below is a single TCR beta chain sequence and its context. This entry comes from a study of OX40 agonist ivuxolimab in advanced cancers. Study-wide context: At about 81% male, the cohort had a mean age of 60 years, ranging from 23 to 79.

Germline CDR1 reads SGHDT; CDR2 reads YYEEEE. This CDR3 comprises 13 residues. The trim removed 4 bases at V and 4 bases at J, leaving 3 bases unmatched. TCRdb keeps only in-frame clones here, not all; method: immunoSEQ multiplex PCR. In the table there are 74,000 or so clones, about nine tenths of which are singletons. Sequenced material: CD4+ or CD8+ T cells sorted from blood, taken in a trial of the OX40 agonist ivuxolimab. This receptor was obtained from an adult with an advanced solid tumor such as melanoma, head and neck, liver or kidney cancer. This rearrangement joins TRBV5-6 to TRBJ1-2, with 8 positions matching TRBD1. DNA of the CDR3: TGTGCCAGCAGCCTGACAGGGGTCTATGGCTACACCTTC. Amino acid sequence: CASSLTGVYGYTF.